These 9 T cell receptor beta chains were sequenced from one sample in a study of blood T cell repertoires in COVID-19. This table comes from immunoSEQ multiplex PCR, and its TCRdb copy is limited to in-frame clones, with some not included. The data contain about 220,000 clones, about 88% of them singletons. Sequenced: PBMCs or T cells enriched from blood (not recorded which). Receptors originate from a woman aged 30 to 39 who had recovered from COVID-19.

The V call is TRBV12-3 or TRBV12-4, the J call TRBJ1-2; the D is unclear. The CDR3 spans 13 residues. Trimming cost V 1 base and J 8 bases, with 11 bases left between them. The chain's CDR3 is CASSLVARGGYTF. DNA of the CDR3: TGTGCCAGCAGTTTAGTGGCTCGCGGAGGCTACACCTTC.

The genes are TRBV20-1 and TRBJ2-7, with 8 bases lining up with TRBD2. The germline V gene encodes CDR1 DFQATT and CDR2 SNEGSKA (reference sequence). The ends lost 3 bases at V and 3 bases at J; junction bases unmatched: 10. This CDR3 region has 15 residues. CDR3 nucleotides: TGCAGTGCTAGTGATCCGACGCGGGGGGACTACGAGCAGTACTTC. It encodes CSASDPTRGDYEQYF.

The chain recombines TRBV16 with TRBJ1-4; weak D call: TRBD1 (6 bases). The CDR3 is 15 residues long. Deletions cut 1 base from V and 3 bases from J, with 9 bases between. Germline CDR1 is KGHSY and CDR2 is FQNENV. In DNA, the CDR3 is TGTGCCAGCAGCCAATGGACAGTCTCTAATGAAAAACTGTTTTTT. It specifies CASSQWTVSNEKLFF.

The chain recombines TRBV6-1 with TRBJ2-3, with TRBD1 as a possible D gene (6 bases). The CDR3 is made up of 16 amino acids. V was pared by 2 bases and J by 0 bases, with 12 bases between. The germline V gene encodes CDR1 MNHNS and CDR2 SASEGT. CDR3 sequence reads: CASSEIRQASTDTQYF. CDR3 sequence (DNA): TGTGCCAGCAGTGAAATAAGACAGGCCAGCACAGATACGCAGTATTTT.

The CDR3 DNA reads as TGCGCCAGCAGCATAGGACAGGGCATGAACACTGAAGCTTTCTTT. Residues: CASSIGQGMNTEAFF. The V call is TRBV5-1, the J call TRBJ1-1, with 8 bases lining up with TRBD1. CDR3 length: 15 residues. Germline CDR1 SGHRS, CDR2 YFSETQ. V was clipped by 4 bases and J by 0 bases; unmatched bases: 5.

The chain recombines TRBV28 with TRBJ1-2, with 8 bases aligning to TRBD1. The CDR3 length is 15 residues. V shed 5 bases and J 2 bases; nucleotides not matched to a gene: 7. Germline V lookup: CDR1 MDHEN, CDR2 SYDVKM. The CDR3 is CASSPTGGPNYGYTF. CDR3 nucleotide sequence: TGTGCCAGCAGTCCTACAGGGGGACCGAACTATGGCTACACCTTC.

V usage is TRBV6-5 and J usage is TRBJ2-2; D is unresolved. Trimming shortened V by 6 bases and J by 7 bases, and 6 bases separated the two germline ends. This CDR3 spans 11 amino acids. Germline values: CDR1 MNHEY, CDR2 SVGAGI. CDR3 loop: CASSSFGELFF. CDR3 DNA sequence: TGTGCCAGCAGCTCTTTCGGGGAGCTGTTTTTT.

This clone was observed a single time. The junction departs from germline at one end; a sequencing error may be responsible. In DNA form, the CDR3 reads TGTGCTAGCAGCTTAACAGAGACCTACAATGAGCAGTTCTTC. Residues: CASSLTETYNEQFF. This chain uses TRBV7-7 with TRBJ2-1; D gene ambiguous. CDR1 and CDR2 from the germline V gene are SSHAT and FNYEAQ (reference sequence). The CDR3 contains 14 residues.

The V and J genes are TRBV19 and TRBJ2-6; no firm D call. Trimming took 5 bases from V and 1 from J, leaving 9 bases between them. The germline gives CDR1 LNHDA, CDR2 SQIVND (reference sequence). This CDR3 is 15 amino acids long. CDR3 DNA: TGTGCCAGTAGTGTTCGGTCTTCTGGGGCCAACGTCCTGACTTTC. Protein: CASSVRSSGANVLTF.